Each of the 10 T cell receptor beta chains below was sequenced from the same sample in a study of control samples from healthy donors and cancer patients. Some clones are missing from TCRdb's copy, which holds only in-frame ones; the method was immunoSEQ multiplex PCR. This sample has about 150,000 clones; over 85% occur once, and the top ten carry more than 4.5%. Material for sequencing was blood. The receptors were sampled from a man in his late teens or twenties in good health.

This chain connects TRBV6-5 to TRBJ1-1; 7 nucleotides line up with TRBD1. The germline V gene has CDR1 MNHEY and CDR2 SVGAGI. The V and J ends lost 5 bases and 5 bases, in that order; junction bases with no gene match: 2. The CDR3 loop spans 12 amino acids. The chain's CDR3 is CASSLDRTEAFF. CDR3 DNA sequence: TGTGCCAGCAGTCTGGACAGGACTGAAGCTTTCTTT.

The CDR3 protein is CASSPSRGGNNEQFF. The CDR3 coding sequence is TGTGCCAGCAGCCCCTCCCGCGGGGGTAACAATGAGCAGTTCTTC. The chain links TRBV7-8 to TRBJ2-1; 7 nucleotides line up with TRBD2. This CDR3 comprises 15 residues. Losses at the gene ends were 5 bases for V and 5 bases for J; bases not matched to a gene: 9. Germline CDR1 is SGHVS and CDR2 is FQNEAQ. Full variable domain (rest looked up from reference TRBV7-8 and TRBJ2-1): GAGVSQSPRYKVAKRGQDVALRCDPISGHVSLFWYQQALGQGPEFLTYFQNEAQLDKSGLPSDRFFAERPEGSVSTLKIQRTQQEDSAVYLCASSPSRGGNNEQFFGPGTRLTVL.

The chain joins TRBV6-2 or TRBV6-3 to TRBJ2-7; no reliable D call. This CDR3 contains 12 residues. Looked up from germline, CDR1 is MNHEY and CDR2 is SVGEGT. V lost 4 bases to trimming and J lost 7 bases, with 11 bases between them. The CDR3 is CASSFLLGEQYF. In DNA form, the CDR3 reads TGTGCCAGCAGTTTCTTATTGGGGGAGCAGTACTTC.

This clone was counted once. CDR3 in amino acids: CASSPRDRNYGYTF. Here the CDR3 DNA reads TGTGCCAGCAGCCCGCGGGACAGAAACTATGGCTACACCTTC. The rearrangement uses TRBV13 and TRBJ1-2; 7 positions match TRBD1. This CDR3 region has 14 residues. Germline V gene lookup returns CDR1 PRHDT and CDR2 FYEKMQ (reference sequence). The J segment lost 2 bases and the V segment lost 5 bases, leaving 5 bases of the junction unmatched.

The chain recombines TRBV28 with TRBJ2-5, with a weak D call TRBD2 (5 bases). Trimming removed 2 bases from V and 1 base from J, with 5 bases in between. The germline V gene has CDR1 MDHEN and CDR2 SYDVKM. The CDR3 contains 13 residues. The CDR3 nucleotides read TGTGCCAGCAGTTTACGGGGCCAAGAGACCCAGTACTTC. Its translation is CASSLRGQETQYF.

The chain combines TRBV7-9 with TRBJ2-7; no clear D. Per germline, CDR1 SEHNR and CDR2 FQNEAQ (reference sequence). Deletions cut 3 bases from V and 2 bases from J, with 5 bases between. The CDR3 spans 12 residues. The CDR3 nucleotides are TGTGCCAGCAGCTTCAGGACCTACGAGCAGTACTTC. Its protein is CASSFRTYEQYF.

The CDR3 DNA reads TGTGCCAGCAGTTTAAGAGGAGGGGGAGGACGAAAACTGTTTTTT. The encoded protein is CASSLRGGGGRKLFF. This chain joins TRBV28 and TRBJ1-4; weak D call: TRBD1 (6 bases). V dropped 2 bases and J dropped 10 bases, with 17 bases sitting between them. In germline, CDR1 is MDHEN, CDR2 SYDVKM. The CDR3 is 15 amino acids. The variable domain in full, with the rest retrieved from reference TRBV28 and TRBJ1-4, is DVKVTQSSRYLVKRTGEKVFLECVQDMDHENMFWYRQDPGLGLRLIYFSYDVKMKEKGDIPEGYSVSREKKERFSLILESASTNQTSMYLCASSLRGGGGRKLFFGSGTQLSVL.

This clone was detected only once. The rearrangement links TRBV11-1 to TRBJ2-1, with D possibly matching TRBD1 (5 bases). Trimming took off 2 bases at V and 8 bases at J, with 16 bases between the two ends. Per germline, CDR1 SGHAT and CDR2 FQDESV (reference sequence). The CDR3 consists of 15 residues. CDR3 sequence (DNA): TGTGCCAGCAGCTTAAGGAGTAGGGGTATCGATGAGCAGTTCTTC. Translated, it gives CASSLRSRGIDEQFF.

The rearrangement joins TRBV19 to TRBJ1-5, with 7 positions matching TRBD1. Per germline, CDR1 LNHDA and CDR2 SQIVND (reference sequence). The CDR3 consists of 15 residues. V lost 5 bases, J lost 4 bases, and 8 bases stayed unmatched. Here the CDR3 DNA reads TGTGCCAGTAGTCCCCGGGACAGCGATAATCAGCCCCAGCATTTT. Translation: CASSPRDSDNQPQHF.

This clone was found once. The chain has TRBV7-9 and TRBJ2-2; TRBD1 agrees at 8 bases. The CDR3 length is 13 residues. Germline V gene data show CDR1 as SEHNR and CDR2 as FQNEAQ (reference sequence). V lost 5 bases and J lost 6; bases outside the gene matches: 2. The CDR3 region has the DNA TGTGCCAGCAGCGCGACAGGGGCCGGGGAGCTGTTTTTT. This translates into CASSATGAGELFF.